One sample yielded the 7 T cell receptor beta chains listed below, sequenced in a study of CD8 T cells in ankylosing spondylitis. TCRdb analysed the 5' RACE reads with MiXCR anew, one entry per CDR3 protein. The sample yields 150,000 to 250,000 distinct CDR3 sequences, 9.5% to 15% seen once. The sample was blood, either unsorted or a sorted T cell fraction (not recorded which). These receptors came from a male donor with ankylosing spondylitis or in good health (not recorded which).

This clonotype appeared many times. In nucleotides, the CDR3 is TGCGCCAGCAGCCCAGGGGAAGGCAACTATGGCTACACCTTC. Protein product: CASSPGEGNYGYTF. This sequence joins TRBV5-1 and TRBJ1-2; weak D call: TRBD1 (6 bases). The V end was cut by 4 bases, the J end by 2 bases, with 12 bases between. Germline V gives CDR1 SGHRS, CDR2 YFSETQ. This CDR3 has 14 residues.

The table lists this clonotype with a few counts. The chain carries TRBV12-5 and TRBJ2-7; D gene uncertain. Germline lookup yields CDR1 LGHNT and CDR2 FRNRAP. Trimming pared 6 bases from V and 3 bases from J, leaving 9 bases between. The CDR3 runs to 12 residues. Written as DNA, the CDR3 is TGTGCTAGTGGACCGCTCCTCTACGAGCAGTACTTC. Protein: CASGPLLYEQYF.

A few counts support this clonotype. The CDR3 DNA reads as TGTGCCAGCAGCTTAGCCAGGGGTGACGACGAGCAGTACTTC. Its protein is CASSLARGDDEQYF. The chain is built from TRBV7-8 and TRBJ2-7; possible D gene TRBD1, 6 bases. The V end lost 0 bases, the J end lost 5 bases, and 11 bases lay between the germline ends. Germline CDR1 is SGHVS and CDR2 is FQNEAQ. The CDR3 extends over 14 amino acids.

The chain couples TRBV30 to TRBJ2-7; no clear D. The V gene lost 3 bases and the J gene lost 2 bases, with 8 bases spanning the gap. The CDR3 contains 12 residues. Germline V lookup: CDR1 GTSNPN, CDR2 SVGIG (reference sequence). The CDR3 region has the DNA TGTGCCTGGAGCCAGTCAACCTACGAGCAGTACTTC. Translation gives CAWSQSTYEQYF.

This clonotype was seen at least ten times. V usage is TRBV27 and J usage is TRBJ2-1, with 9 nucleotides matching TRBD1. The junction had 7 bases not matched to a gene; V was cut back by 3 bases and J by 4 bases. Germline CDR1 MNHEY, CDR2 SMNVEV (reference sequence). The CDR3 extends over 16 amino acids. The CDR3 region has the DNA TGTGCCAGCAGTTTGGGCGCCGGACAGGGGTACAATGAGCAGTTCTTC. Residues: CASSLGAGQGYNEQFF.

This clonotype has ten or more counts. This chain connects TRBV12-3 or TRBV12-4 to TRBJ2-1; no clear D. The CDR3 contains 14 residues. The V gene lost 3 bases and the J gene lost 6 bases, with 12 bases spanning the gap. The chain's CDR3 is CASSLAPKGNEQFF. The CDR3 coding sequence is TGTGCCAGCAGTTTGGCTCCCAAGGGCAATGAGCAGTTCTTC.

This sequence joins TRBV13 and TRBJ2-7, with a tentative D call TRBD2 (5 bases). CDR1 PRHDT and CDR2 FYEKMQ come from the germline V gene (reference sequence). The CDR3 is made up of 14 amino acids. Trimming shortened V by 0 bases and J by 0 bases, and 6 bases separated the two germline ends. CDR3 protein: CASSLGRVSYEQYF. The CDR3 coding sequence is TGTGCCAGCAGCTTAGGGAGGGTCTCCTACGAGCAGTACTTC. Variable domain in full (rest from reference TRBV13 and TRBJ2-7): AAGVIQSPRHLIKEKRETATLKCYPIPRHDTVYWYQQGPGQDPQFLISFYEKMQSDKGSIPDRFSAQQFSDYHSELNMSSLELGDSALYFCASSLGRVSYEQYFGPGTRLTVT.